The rows below give T cell receptor beta chains drawn from one sample of a study of vaccination effects on CD4 cells after COVID-19. Data came from immunoSEQ multiplex PCR; TCRdb stores just in-frame clones and leaves some out. This sample has more than 65,000 clones, with around 80% found just once. Their specific antigens are unknown. The sample consisted of CD4+ T cells from PBMCs cultured with HCoV-229E spike peptides, taken after COVID-19 vaccination. These receptor sequences come from a human donor who received a COVID-19 vaccine. The CDR3 runs from the conserved cysteine through the conserved F or W. The D gene is left open where the match is weak. Size is omitted from some rows. Given values are once, few, many or a class for expanded clones.

size	D	V	J	DNA	CDR3
NA	NA	TRBV15	TRBJ1-6	TGTGCCACCAGCAGACTAGCAGGGGTAAATTCACCCCTCCACTTT	CATSRLAGVNSPLHF
NA	NA	TRBV7-7	TRBJ2-1	TGTGCCAGCAGCTTTCGTGCGCGGAATGAGCAGTTCTTC	CASSFRARNEQFF
NA	NA	TRBV2	TRBJ1-5	TGTGCCAGCACCGAACGGGCAGGGACAAGCAATCAGCCCCAGCATTTT	CASTERAGTSNQPQHF
NA	NA	TRBV5-5	TRBJ2-3	TGTGCCAGCAGCTTGGAGTGGGGAGATACGCAGTATTTT	CASSLEWGDTQYF
NA	TRBD1	TRBV5-1	TRBJ1-2	TGCGCCAGCAGCCCGGGACAGTCTTACGGTGGCTACACCTTC	CASSPGQSYGGYTF
NA	TRBD1	TRBV18	TRBJ1-1	TGTGCCAGCTCCCCGACAGGGGTTGGCACTGAAGCTTTCTTT	CASSPTGVGTEAFF
few	NA	TRBV19	TRBJ1-1	TGTGCCAGTAGTATGGCAGGGGACACTGAAGCTTTCTTT	CASSMAGDTEAFF
NA	NA	TRBV27	TRBJ2-3	TGTGCCAGCAGTTCGGTTCCAGGGTTCTACACAGATACGCAGTATTTT	CASSSVPGFYTDTQYF
NA	NA	TRBV5-4	TRBJ2-3	TGTGCCAGCAGCTTGGCTCCCAGCACAGATACGCAGTATTTT	CASSLAPSTDTQYF
NA	NA	TRBV5-1	TRBJ2-1	TGCGCCAGCAGCTGGTTTGGGGATAGCTCCTACAATGAGCAGTTCTTC	CASSWFGDSSYNEQFF